This T cell receptor beta chain was sequenced for a study of beta chain features in type 1 diabetes. This CDR3 has 15 amino acids. The V and J ends lost 6 bases and 10 bases, in that order; junction bases with no gene match: 12. CDR1 and CDR2 (germline): MRHNA, SNTAGT. Expressed TCRB transcripts were sequenced after all isolated RNA was converted to cDNA. Only in-frame clones appear in the TCRdb table, and some are missing; sequencing was by immunoSEQ multiplex PCR. The sample lists under 800,000 clones; about 16% were seen once. The chain employs TRBV6-4 and TRBJ2-4; 10 nucleotides agree with TRBD1. Sequenced material: naive CD4+ T cells from blood. This sequence originates from a man aged 18 to 29 in good health. In nucleotides, the CDR3 is TGTGCCAGCAGACCCCCTTTGGGGACAGGGGATATTCAGTACTTC. Amino acid sequence: CASRPPLGTGDIQYF.